This paragraph covers one T cell receptor (beta chain) sequence. It lacks a known antigen. No much larger clone exists at a distance of one base, and base qualities are not known. The data originate from a study of control samples from healthy donors and cancer patients (TCRdb year 2020). Relative to germline, V is 2 bases shorter and J is 1 base shorter, with 9 bases between their ends. Spanning cysteine to phenylalanine, the CDR3 consists of 15 amino acids. Of the read, only the CDR3 DNA is kept; its 45 bases are in frame from base 1. The CDR1 and CDR2 encoded by the germline V gene are MNHEY and SVGAGI. Libraries were constructed by the immunoSEQ multiplex PCR assay. This immuneACCESS table, as held by TCRdb, lists in-frame sequences with V and J called but not all clones. Of the missing ones, under half trace to an unresolved V gene in checked studies; the others have no known cause. The sample table contains 95,000 to 150,000 clones; only one count was recorded for approximately 92% of them. The ten biggest clones cover under 0.7% of the sample.

Sequenced material: PBMCs. Here the chain combines TRBV6-5 and TRBJ2-1; a weak D assignment points to TRBD1 (5 bases agree). The sequence was collected from a man older than 75 with head and neck cancer. The DNA is TGTGCCAGCAGTTACCTGAGACAGTCCTACAATGAGCAGTTCTTC. It specifies CASSYLRQSYNEQFF.